The 9 T cell receptor beta chains below all came from one sample that was sequenced in a study of T cells in Graves' hyperthyroidism and ophthalmopathy. RNA transcripts yielded amplified TCR beta CDR3 regions. HTBI primers drove first-round RT-PCR of the TCR CDR3. TCRdb itself ran the multiplex PCR reads through MiXCR, one entry per CDR3 protein. The sample holds hundreds of thousands of distinct CDR3 sequences, roughly 15% seen once. The sequenced material came from blood. The receptor set was obtained from a woman in her thirties or forties with Graves' ophthalmopathy.

The chain employs TRBV2 and TRBJ1-5; D gene unclear. V was clipped by 3 bases and J by 1 base, with 4 bases between them. The CDR3 consists of 13 residues. From germline, CDR1 is SNHLY and CDR2 FYNNEI. CDR3 sequence (DNA): TGTGCCAGCAGTGATGACAGCAATCAGCCCCAGCATTTT. Protein sequence: CASSDDSNQPQHF.

This clonotype has ten or more counts. This chain links TRBV7-8 with TRBJ2-2, with unresolved D. This CDR3 contains 13 residues. Between the trimmed V and J ends, which lost 11 bases and 2 bases, there was a span of 12 bases. Germline V gene sequence: CDR1 SGHVS, CDR2 FQNEAQ. CDR3 in amino acids: CALVRGNTGELFF. For the CDR3, the DNA is TGTGCCCTCGTGCGAGGCAACACCGGGGAGCTGTTTTTT.

At least ten counts were recorded for this clonotype. The CDR3 bases are TGTGCCACCAGCAGAGAAGGACAGGGTCCGGGGGAGCTGTTTTTT. It yields the protein CATSREGQGPGELFF. The chain uses TRBV15 and TRBJ2-2; TRBD1 agrees at 8 bases. CDR3 length: 15 amino acids. Germline loops: CDR1 LNHNV, CDR2 YYDKDF (reference sequence). V lost 0 bases to trimming and J lost 8 bases; unmatched junction nucleotides: 5.

V usage is TRBV4-3 and J usage is TRBJ1-1; D ambiguous. The ends were cut back, 4 bases at V and 6 bases at J, with 15 bases in the middle. This CDR3 comprises 14 residues. From germline, CDR1 is LGHNA and CDR2 YSLEER. The CDR3 reads CASSPHTGEAEAFF. CDR3 DNA sequence: TGCGCCAGCAGCCCCCACACTGGGGAAGCTGAAGCTTTCTTT.

This clonotype has only a few counts. The rearrangement uses TRBV20-1 and TRBJ2-5, with 13 bases that match TRBD2. The junction had 14 bases not matched to a gene; V was cut back by 3 bases and J by 1 base. Germline V lookup: CDR1 DFQATT, CDR2 SNEGSKA (reference sequence). CDR3 length equals 19 residues. CDR3 residues: CSARGTSGETGRIQETQYF. CDR3 nucleotides: TGCAGTGCTAGGGGGACTAGCGGGGAGACTGGGCGGATCCAAGAGACCCAGTACTTC.

The chain couples TRBV4-1 to TRBJ2-5; a possible D gene is TRBD2 (5 bases). CDR1 and CDR2 from the germline V gene are MGHRA and YSYEKL. CDR3 length: 17 amino acids. V lost 5 bases and J lost 6, with 25 bases in between. The CDR3 loop reads CASSSYVTPTGRKTQYF. The CDR3 region has the DNA TGCGCCAGCAGCTCTTATGTTACCCCAACGGGAAGAAAGACCCAGTACTTC.

This clonotype was recorded many times. CDR3 coding DNA: TGTGCCAGCAGCTTAGCGAGGCTTACCGGGGAGCTGTTTTTT. Protein product: CASSLARLTGELFF. This chain connects TRBV7-9 to TRBJ2-2; no clear D. This CDR3 has 14 residues. Germline assignment: CDR1 SEHNR and CDR2 FQNEAQ (reference sequence). V was shortened by 0 bases and J by 5 bases, with 7 bases between the two germline ends.

This clonotype was observed at least ten times. CDR3 amino acids: CASRDPGQRAFF. Here the CDR3 DNA reads TGTGCCAGCAGAGATCCGGGACAGCGGGCTTTCTTT. This chain links TRBV6-1 with TRBJ1-1, with 7 bases that match TRBD1. This CDR3 has 12 amino acids. V lost 6 bases to trimming and J lost 11 bases; unmatched junction nucleotides: 9. Germline assignment: CDR1 MNHNS and CDR2 SASEGT.

This clonotype was detected many times. J is TRBJ2-7 and V is TRBV27; D not certain. This CDR3 comprises 16 residues. V lost 0 bases and J 0 bases, leaving 12 bases between the germline ends. Per germline, CDR1 MNHEY and CDR2 SMNVEV (reference sequence). CDR3 protein: CASSLSIAASSYEQYF. CDR3 coding DNA: TGTGCCAGCAGTTTATCGATCGCAGCTAGCTCCTACGAGCAGTACTTC.